This TCR beta chain was documented in a study of type 1 regulatory T cells. Whole-study context: T-allo10 is an in vitro-generated, Tr1-enriched CD4 T cell product specific for alloantigen.

Trimming cost V 5 bases and J 6 bases, with 13 bases left between them. Germline V lookup: CDR1 MNHEY, CDR2 SMNVEV (reference sequence). This CDR3 region has 13 residues. This clonotype was recorded once. No antigen is known for it. Via MiXCR, TCRdb re-called the reads, giving one row per CDR3 protein. The sample lists roughly 60,000 distinct CDR3 sequences, roughly 60% occurring once. Source material: cultured non-Tr1 T cells, either the whole culture or a sorted T cell fraction (not recorded which). The chain carries TRBV27 and TRBJ1-2; D call uncertain. The receptor's source is a human donor in good health. The CDR3 is CASSTLMMDGYTF. For the CDR3, the DNA is TGTGCCAGCAGTACCCTAATGATGGATGGCTACACCTTC.